This is a list of T cell receptor beta chains from one sample in a study of control samples from healthy donors and cancer patients. Method: immunoSEQ multiplex PCR; TCRdb's copy keeps in-frame clones and lacks some. The sample shows roughly 86,000 clones, roughly nine tenths of them seen only once. What was sequenced was blood. The receptors originated from a man under 40 in good health. Both conserved end residues are part of each CDR3. A D gene is named only where the DNA matches it firmly. Expanded clones get a size class; other rows say once, few or many, or leave the size out.

TRBV19	.	.	TRBJ1-5	TGTGCCAGTAGTGTTCAAGGGAACAGGGGCAATCAGCCCCAGCATTTT	CASSVQGNRGNQPQHF
TRBV18	.	.	TRBJ1-1	TGTGCCAGCTCACCAAAGGACAGCGGCACTGAAGCTTTCTTT	CASSPKDSGTEAFF
TRBV6-5	TRBD1	.	TRBJ2-7	TGTGCCAGCAGTCCCTCCAGGGGGTACTACGAGCAGTACTTC	CASSPSRGYYEQYF
TRBV18	TRBD1	.	TRBJ2-7	TGTGCCAGCTCACCAATCAGGGACAGCCGTACCTACGAGCAGTACTTC	CASSPIRDSRTYEQYF
TRBV14	.	.	TRBJ1-2	TGTGCCAGCAGCCAATGGGGGGGGGCGCATGGCTACACCTTC	CASSQWGGAHGYTF
TRBV5-5	.	.	TRBJ2-7	TGTGCCAGCAGCCTCCGGGACGGGGGCGACGAGCAGTACTTC	CASSLRDGGDEQYF
TRBV7-8	TRBD2	once	TRBJ2-7	TGTGCCAGCCGGACCACTAGCGGGGTCCTCTACGAGCAGTACTTC	CASRTTSGVLYEQYF
TRBV5-1	.	.	TRBJ2-2	TGCGCCAGCAGCTTGTCGGCTACGAACACCGGGGAGCTGTTTTTT	CASSLSATNTGELFF
TRBV30	.	once	TRBJ2-5	TGTGCCTGGAGTGTACGGTCGAGAACCCAAGAGACCCAGTACTTC	CAWSVRSRTQETQYF
TRBV7-9	.	.	TRBJ2-3	TGTGCCAGCAGTACGGGAGTCCGGGACACAGATACGCAGTATTTT	CASSTGVRDTDTQYF
TRBV6-1	.	.	TRBJ1-2	TGTGCCAGCAGTGAATTTGCGGGGAGGAGCTATGGCTACACCTTC	CASSEFAGRSYGYTF
TRBV20-1	.	.	TRBJ1-4	TGCAGTCAGGGAGCTAATGAAAAACTGTTTTTT	CSQGANEKLFF
TRBV3-1/TRBV3-2	TRBD2	.	TRBJ2-5	TGTGCCAGCTCTAGCGGGATAAGTATGGGCCAAGAGACCCAGTACTTC	CASSSGISMGQETQYF
TRBV7-2	.	.	TRBJ2-3	TGTGCCAGCAGCTTCCTGATGGTGCCTACTGATACGCAGTATTTT	CASSFLMVPTDTQYF
TRBV4-2	TRBD2	.	TRBJ2-5	TGTGCCAGCAGCTTCTCGGGACTAGCGGGGGAAGGAGAGACCCAGTACTTC	CASSFSGLAGEGETQYF
TRBV6-2/TRBV6-3	.	.	TRBJ2-5	TGTGCCAGCAGTTATCCTAGCGCGTATCAAGAGACCCAGTACTTC	CASSYPSAYQETQYF
TRBV12-5	.	.	TRBJ1-5	TGTGCTAGTGGTTTGACGGGTTGGCAGCCCCAGCATTTT	CASGLTGWQPQHF
TRBV5-1	.	.	TRBJ2-2	TGCGCCAGCAGGACGGACGGGCCCGGGGAGCTGTTTTTT	CASRTDGPGELFF
TRBV5-1	.	.	TRBJ2-1	TGCGCCAGCAGCTTGGCCGGCGTTGGTGAGCAGTTCTTC	CASSLAGVGEQFF
TRBV6-5	TRBD2	.	TRBJ2-1	TGTGCCAGCAGTTACTCGGCGGGGGGGCAGCAGTTCTTC	CASSYSAGGQQFF
TRBV6-2/TRBV6-3	TRBD1	few	TRBJ2-7	TGTGCCAGCAGTTTGGCCCTCGGACAGGGGGGCTTGGAGCAGTACTTC	CASSLALGQGGLEQYF
TRBV4-2	TRBD2	.	TRBJ2-7	TGTGCCAGCAGCCAAGGGGGGGGGTCTTACGAGCAGTACTTC	CASSQGGGSYEQYF
TRBV28	.	.	TRBJ1-1	TGTGCCAGCAGCGTCACGGTGAACACTGAAGCTTTCTTT	CASSVTVNTEAFF
TRBV6-1	.	.	TRBJ2-7	TGTGCCAGCAGTGAAGCCCAGACAGGAGGCCGTTCCGAGCAGTACTTC	CASSEAQTGGRSEQYF